Each of the 16 T cell receptor beta chains below was sequenced from the same sample in a study of blood T cell repertoires in COVID-19. The data were produced by immunoSEQ multiplex PCR, yet TCRdb's version contains in-frame clones alone and is incomplete. The repertoire has about 91,000 clones, more than 70% of them found once; the top ten carry less than 6%. The specimen sequenced was peripheral blood. These receptors were taken from a woman over 75 with active COVID-19.

The chain's CDR3 is CASSIGTGDGYTF. The DNA of the CDR3 is TGTGCCAGCAGCATCGGGACAGGGGATGGCTACACCTTC. The V and J genes are TRBV7-9 and TRBJ1-2; TRBD1 matches 10 bases. The germline CDR1 and CDR2 sequences are SEHNR and FQNEAQ (reference sequence). The trim removed 5 bases at V and 6 bases at J, leaving 3 bases unmatched. This CDR3 contains 13 residues.

V and J are TRBV14 and TRBJ2-1, with 10 nucleotides matching TRBD2. This CDR3 has 15 residues. Germline-derived CDR1 and CDR2 are SGHDN and FVKESK. With 1 base clipped from V and 3 bases from J, the junction kept 0 bases outside the gene matches. This chain's CDR3 is CASSQGTSGYNEQFF. DNA of the CDR3: TGTGCCAGCAGCCAAGGGACTAGCGGCTACAATGAGCAGTTCTTC.

The chain couples TRBV3-1 (or the pseudogene TRBV3-2) to TRBJ2-2; no firm D call. Germline loops: CDR1 LGHDT, CDR2 YNNKEL (reference sequence). This CDR3 has 14 amino acids. The ends were cut back, 5 bases at V and 0 bases at J, with 7 bases in the middle. CDR3: CASSSRPNTGELFF. The CDR3, as DNA: TGTGCCAGCAGCTCTAGGCCGAACACCGGGGAGCTGTTTTTT.

The J gene is TRBJ2-1, the V gene TRBV28, with TRBD2 identical over 8 bases. CDR1 and CDR2 from the germline V gene are MDHEN and SYDVKM. Losses at the gene ends were 9 bases for V and 5 bases for J; bases not matched to a gene: 6. This CDR3 spans 13 amino acids. The CDR3 here is CASRLAPNNEQFF. For the CDR3, the DNA is TGTGCCAGTCGACTAGCGCCGAACAATGAGCAGTTCTTC. The full variable domain, rest sourced from reference TRBV28 and TRBJ2-1, is DVKVTQSSRYLVKRTGEKVFLECVQDMDHENMFWYRQDPGLGLRLIYFSYDVKMKEKGDIPEGYSVSREKKERFSLILESASTNQTSMYLCASRLAPNNEQFFGPGTRLTVL.

This clone was seen a handful of times. The V call is TRBV18, the J call TRBJ2-2; 11 nucleotides match TRBD2. With V trimmed by 3 bases and J by 7 bases, 4 bases remained unmatched. This CDR3 is built from 15 residues. Germline CDR1 reads KGHSH; CDR2 reads LQKENI. The CDR3 sequence is CASSPLGLADGELFF. CDR3 nucleotide sequence: TGTGCCAGCTCACCGCTGGGACTAGCGGACGGGGAGCTGTTTTTT.

This clone was seen once. J is TRBJ1-4 and V is TRBV7-2; no clear D gene. The CDR3 runs to 16 residues. Germline V gene lookup returns CDR1 SGHTA and CDR2 FQGNSA. The germline V and J ends were trimmed by 4 bases and 4 bases, with 16 bases remaining between them. In DNA, the CDR3 is TGTGCCAGCAGCTCTAGCAAGGGTTCGATTAATGAAAAACTGTTTTTT. Its translation is CASSSSKGSINEKLFF. The variable domain in full, completed from reference TRBV7-2 and TRBJ1-4, reads GAGVSQSPSNKVTEKGKDVELRCDPISGHTALYWYRQSLGQGLEFLIYFQGNSAPDKSGLPSDRFSAERTGGSVSTLTIQRTQQEDSAVYLCASSSSKGSINEKLFFGSGTQLSVL.

J is TRBJ2-1 and V is TRBV20-1, with D maybe TRBD2 (6 bases). Germline V gives CDR1 DFQATT, CDR2 SNEGSKA (reference sequence). Trimming shortened V by 5 bases and J by 8 bases, and 10 bases separated the two germline ends. The CDR3 has 11 amino acids. CDR3: CSAGTVDEQFF. Here the CDR3 DNA reads TGCAGTGCTGGGACTGTGGATGAGCAGTTCTTC.

The genes are TRBV7-3 and TRBJ2-1; 10 bases agree with TRBD2. Germline V gives CDR1 SGHTA, CDR2 FQGTGA. The CDR3 totals 16 residues. The V gene end was trimmed by 2 bases and the J gene end by 5 bases; junction bases not matched to a gene: 6. CDR3 sequence (DNA): TGTGCCAGCAGCTTATCCAGCGGGAGGGCCAACAATGAGCAGTTCTTC. Amino acid sequence: CASSLSSGRANNEQFF.

The chain's CDR3 is CASSDAGRTDTQYF. The CDR3 coding sequence is TGTGCCAGCAGTGATGCGGGGCGCACAGATACGCAGTATTTT. V is TRBV6-1 and J is TRBJ2-3, with a possible D match to TRBD2 (6 bases). Trimming left V 3 bases short and J 1 base short, with 8 bases between. Germline CDR1 MNHNS, CDR2 SASEGT. CDR3 size: 14 residues.

This chain links TRBV12-3 or TRBV12-4 with TRBJ2-1, with D maybe TRBD1 (6 bases). CDR3 length equals 13 residues. V was trimmed by 8 bases and J by 3 bases, leaving 11 bases between them. CDR3 region: CASQGRYYNEQFF. CDR3 DNA sequence: TGTGCCAGCCAGGGGCGATACTACAATGAGCAGTTCTTC.

The chain uses TRBV28 and TRBJ2-3; D is uncertain. Trimming pared 5 bases from V and 5 bases from J, leaving 11 bases between. Per the germline V gene, CDR1 is MDHEN and CDR2 is SYDVKM. This CDR3 comprises 13 residues. The CDR3 sequence: CASSGGGLDTQYF. Here the CDR3 DNA reads TGTGCCAGCAGTGGCGGCGGCTTAGATACGCAGTATTTT.

This chain links TRBV5-1 with TRBJ2-1; 7 bases fit TRBD1. CDR3 length equals 15 residues. Trimming removed 2 bases from V and 4 bases from J; junction bases left unmatched: 6. CDR1 and CDR2 from the germline V gene are SGHRS and YFSETQ. This CDR3 reads CASSFRTGPYNEQFF. The CDR3 DNA reads as TGCGCCAGCAGCTTTAGGACAGGCCCATACAATGAGCAGTTCTTC. The entire variable domain, with the rest obtained from reference TRBV5-1 and TRBJ2-1, is as follows: KAGVTQTPRYLIKTRGQQVTLSCSPISGHRSVSWYQQTPGQGLQFLFEYFSETQRNKGNFPGRFSGRQFSNSRSEMNVSTLELGDSALYLCASSFRTGPYNEQFFGPGTRLTVL.

The chain links TRBV7-3 to TRBJ2-1; TRBD2 matches 13 bases. Germline V gene data show CDR1 as SGHTA and CDR2 as FQGTGA. J was trimmed by 8 bases and V by 4 bases; bases with no gene match: 2. This CDR3 region has 14 residues. The CDR3 reads CASSWTSGSYEQFF. Written as DNA, the CDR3 is TGTGCCAGCAGCTGGACTAGCGGGAGCTATGAGCAGTTCTTC. Together with reference TRBV7-3 and TRBJ2-1, the CDR3 gives the full variable domain: GAGVSQTPSNKVTEKGKYVELRCDPISGHTALYWYRQSLGQGPEFLIYFQGTGAADDSGLPNDRFFAVRPEGSVSTLKIQRTERGDSAVYLCASSWTSGSYEQFFGPGTRLTVL.

The V call is TRBV18, the J call TRBJ1-6, with 12 positions matching TRBD1. CDR1 is KGHSH and CDR2 is LQKENI in the germline V gene. V trimming: 3 bases; J trimming: 10 bases; junction bases outside the gene matches: 10. CDR3 length: 17 residues. CDR3 DNA: TGTGCCAGCTCACCCCTCGCGGGACAGGGGGCAAAATCACCCCTCCACTTT. The encoded protein is CASSPLAGQGAKSPLHF.

The chain couples TRBV28 to TRBJ1-2; TRBD1 is a possible D gene (5 bases). The CDR3 is 14 residues long. Germline V CDR1 and CDR2: MDHEN, SYDVKM. V lost 7 bases and J lost 4, with 16 bases in between. This chain's CDR3 is CASIGATVLYGYTF. The CDR3 coding sequence is TGTGCCAGCATTGGAGCGACAGTCCTCTATGGCTACACCTTC.

The genes are TRBV5-4 and TRBJ2-5, with D perhaps TRBD1 (5 bases). V was trimmed by 1 base and J by 5 bases, leaving 9 bases between them. Germline loops: CDR1 SGHNT, CDR2 YYREEE (reference sequence). The CDR3 totals 13 residues. The CDR3 is CASSLQGQETQYF. CDR3 coding DNA: TGTGCCAGCAGCTTGCAGGGCCAGGAGACCCAGTACTTC.